Below, 7 T cell receptor beta chains from the same sample are listed, as sequenced in a study of regulatory T cells in long-lasting Graves disease (dated by TCRdb to 2020 to 2023). Taken with the paper, the label for time point translates to: newly diagnosed GD, antithyroid drugs for less than 3 months. For both TCR sequencing and RNA sequencing, RNA was extracted from PBMCs using TRIzol. Library construction relied on multiplex PCR. Sequencer: Illumina HiSeq 4000. To build TCR beta libraries, CDR3 regions were amplified by Arm-PCR using iRepertoire HTBI primers. TCRdb ran its own pipeline on the public reads, namely fastp trimming at Q25 and MiXCR clone calling, and kept in-frame beta chains. Each CDR3 protein gets just one entry, which takes the most common genes and DNA from the rows behind it. The sample table shows hundreds of thousands of distinct CDR3 sequences, and about 15% are seen once. The ten largest clones capture under 20% of the sample.

The data also belong to a second study, concerning T cells in Graves' hyperthyroidism and ophthalmopathy.

Here the sequenced sample was peripheral blood mononuclear cells (PBMCs), taken at new diagnosis, from a patient treated with antithyroid drugs. These receptors all come from a woman under 40 with Graves disease. Donor details come from another sample of the same person, matched by shared clones.

This chain uses TRBV19 with TRBJ2-6; no clear D gene. The V end was cut by 6 bases, the J end by 0 bases, with 12 bases between. CDR3 size: 16 residues. Per germline, CDR1 LNHDA and CDR2 SQIVND (reference sequence). The CDR3 loop is CASRSGRSSGANVLTF. Written as DNA, the CDR3 is TGTGCCAGTAGATCTGGTCGGAGCTCTGGGGCCAACGTCCTGACTTTC.

This clonotype was counted at least ten times. The chain is built from TRBV6-2 or TRBV6-3 and TRBJ1-1, with a possible D match to TRBD1 (6 bases). The CDR3 extends over 14 amino acids. Between the trimmed V and J ends, which lost 6 bases and 0 bases, there was a span of 11 bases. Per germline, CDR1 MNHEY and CDR2 SVGEGT. For the CDR3, the DNA is TGTGCCAGCAGGGCAGGGGACATGAACACTGAAGCTTTCTTT. Amino acid sequence: CASRAGDMNTEAFF.

This clonotype was found many times. The chain is built from TRBV6-1 and TRBJ1-5, with D maybe TRBD1 (5 bases). V was pared by 7 bases and J by 6 bases, with 19 bases between. This CDR3 has 15 residues. CDR1 is MNHNS and CDR2 is SASEGT in the germline V gene. The CDR3 coding sequence is TGTGCCAGCATGGATTTCCAGCCTGGGGCTCAGCCCCAGCATTTT. It encodes CASMDFQPGAQPQHF.

This chain uses TRBV6-5 with TRBJ1-1, with D possibly being TRBD1 (5 bases). The CDR3 runs 15 residues. In germline, CDR1 is MNHEY, CDR2 SVGAGI. V was pared by 2 bases and J by 2 bases, with 12 bases between. CDR3 in amino acids: CASSYDDSRNTEAFF. The CDR3 bases are TGTGCCAGCAGTTACGACGACAGCCGTAACACTGAAGCTTTCTTT.

In its sample, this clonotype was seen a few times. This chain connects TRBV6-1 to TRBJ2-1, with 8 bases matching TRBD2. Germline-derived CDR1 and CDR2 are MNHNS and SASEGT. The V and J ends lost 6 bases and 7 bases, in that order; junction bases with no gene match: 14. This CDR3 is built from 16 residues. CDR3 sequence (DNA): TGTGCCAGCAGCACCACCAACAGCGGGAGACGAAATGAGCAGTTCTTC. The encoded protein is CASSTTNSGRRNEQFF.

The chain carries TRBV18 and TRBJ1-5; D is perhaps TRBD1 (5 bases). The germline gives CDR1 KGHSH, CDR2 LQKENI. This CDR3 contains 16 residues. Trimming removed 0 bases from V and 3 bases from J, with 12 bases in between. The CDR3, as DNA: TGTGCCAGCTCACCACCTGGGACTGCATACAATCAGCCCCAGCATTTT. As protein: CASSPPGTAYNQPQHF.

This clonotype was recorded many times. The V and J genes are TRBV28 and TRBJ1-1; 8 bases align to TRBD1. The CDR3 length is 14 residues. The germline V gene encodes CDR1 MDHEN and CDR2 SYDVKM. With V trimmed by 4 bases and J by 4 bases, 5 bases remained unmatched. The CDR3 sequence: CASSSGQVFTEAFF. CDR3 sequence (DNA): TGTGCCAGCAGTTCGGGACAGGTTTTCACTGAAGCTTTCTTT.